One and the same sample provided the 14 T cell receptor beta chains below, sequenced in a study of breast tumors, draining lymph nodes, adjacent tissues. TCRdb reanalysed the multiplex PCR reads using MiXCR and keeps one entry per CDR3 protein. The data show about 230,000 distinct CDR3 sequences, about 32% seen once. Axillary draining lymph nodes of breast cancer patients supplied the node samples. The specimen was axillary lymph node tissue. The source is a female donor with breast cancer. Some clones in this sample may be carry-over from other donors' samples.

As to this clonotype: A much larger clonotype is one base distant, so this may be a read error. The J gene is TRBJ2-1, the V gene TRBV6-5, with 7 positions matching TRBD2. CDR1 and CDR2 from the germline V gene are MNHEY and SVGAGI. The J segment lost 6 bases and the V segment lost 5 bases, leaving 13 bases of the junction unmatched. The length of the CDR3 is 16 residues. The CDR3 loop is CASSPFLAESCNEQFF. As DNA, the CDR3 is TGTGCCAGCAGTCCCTTCCTAGCGGAAAGCTGCAATGAGCAGTTCTTC.

The chain uses TRBV5-4 and TRBJ2-1; D assignment may be TRBD1 or TRBD2 (6 bases each). Trimming took 5 bases from V and 0 from J, leaving 15 bases between them. The V gene's germline CDR1 is SGHNT and CDR2 YYREEE (reference sequence). The CDR3 extends over 16 amino acids. The CDR3 is CASSLSGGSSYNEQFF. CDR3 nucleotide sequence: TGTGCCAGCAGTCTTTCCGGGGGCAGCTCCTACAATGAGCAGTTCTTC.

This chain connects TRBV7-8 to TRBJ1-4; a possible D gene is TRBD1 (5 bases). V was clipped by 3 bases and J by 0 bases, with 8 bases between them. The CDR3 is 15 amino acids. CDR1 is SGHVS, CDR2 FQNEAQ, per germline. The CDR3 is CASSFRGTTNEKLFF. DNA of the CDR3: TGTGCCAGCAGCTTTCGGGGGACAACTAATGAAAAACTGTTTTTT.

This clonotype was found many times. This chain joins TRBV7-2 and TRBJ2-1, with 13 bases matching TRBD2. Germline lookup yields CDR1 SGHTA and CDR2 FQGNSA. The CDR3 covers 15 residues. V was clipped by 7 bases and J by 10 bases; unmatched bases: 10. In nucleotides, the CDR3 is TGTGCCAGCAACTCGGGACTAGCGGGAACCAGGGAGCAGTTCTTC. Amino acids: CASNSGLAGTREQFF.

On this clonotype itself: An end of the junction does not agree with germline; a read error may underlie this. The chain carries TRBV13 and TRBJ2-6; D not resolved. Looked up from germline, CDR1 is PRHDT and CDR2 is FYEKMQ (reference sequence). The CDR3 has 12 residues. Here the CDR3 DNA reads TGTGCCAGCAGCTTAGGGGCCAACATCCTGACTTTC. Translating it yields CASSLGANILTF.

This clonotype was counted ten times or more. The CDR3 sequence: CASSQGGRASPLHF. Here the CDR3 DNA reads TGTGCCAGCAGCCAGGGGGGCAGGGCTTCACCCCTCCACTTT. The chain carries TRBV3-1 and TRBJ1-6, with D possibly being TRBD1 (6 bases). CDR3 length equals 14 residues. Germline V gives CDR1 LGHDT, CDR2 YNNKEL (reference sequence). V dropped 3 bases and J dropped 9 bases, with 12 bases sitting between them.

As regards this clonotype: The DNA is omitted, as the CDR3 cannot be located on it reliably, and the CDR3 follows TCRdb's listing. This chain uses TRBV2 with TRBJ2-2; the DNA was not used to check the table's D call, TRBD2. The CDR3 spans 24 amino acids, including both terminal residues. Germline V gene data show CDR1 as SNHLY and CDR2 as FYNNEI. The CDR3 reads CASTPMAGGSYEQYFGPATGELFF.

This clonotype has only a few counts. The chain is built from TRBV7-8 and TRBJ1-1; TRBD1 agrees at 10 bases. CDR1 is SGHVS and CDR2 is FQNEAQ in the germline V gene. The CDR3 extends over 14 amino acids. V lost 5 bases and J lost 4; bases outside the gene matches: 4. The CDR3 DNA is TGTGCCAGCAGCCCGGGACAGGGGTTCACTGAAGCTTTCTTT. Translated: CASSPGQGFTEAFF.

To note about this clonotype: The junction shows a germline mismatch at one end, possibly a read error. The chain employs TRBV6-2 or TRBV6-3 and TRBJ2-3; 8 positions match TRBD2. The CDR3 runs to 15 residues. CDR1 and CDR2 from the germline V gene are MNHEY and SVGEGT. This CDR3 is CAGSYSGISTDTQYF. Here the CDR3 DNA reads TGCGCCGGCAGTTATAGCGGGATTAGCACAGATACGCAGTATTTT.

This clonotype has ten or more counts. The V and J genes are TRBV3-1 and TRBJ1-4; D is unresolved. Trimming took off 0 bases at V and 4 bases at J, with 9 bases between the two ends. Germline V gives CDR1 LGHDT, CDR2 YNNKEL (reference sequence). The CDR3 loop spans 15 amino acids. The CDR3 nucleotides read TGTGCCAGCAGCCAAGAATCCGGGTTTAATGAAAAACTGTTTTTT. Encoded protein: CASSQESGFNEKLFF.

Worth noting for this clonotype: This could be a read error, since a much larger clone is one nucleotide away. This sequence joins TRBV6-6 and TRBJ2-3; 10 bases align to TRBD2. CDR1 is MNHNY, CDR2 SVGAGI, per germline (reference sequence). The CDR3 runs 15 residues. With 6 bases clipped from V and 0 bases from J, the junction kept 3 bases outside the gene matches. The CDR3 DNA sequence: TGTGCCAGCAGGGCGACTAGCGGGAGCACAGATACGCAGTATTTT. Protein product: CASRATSGSTDTQYF.

V and J are TRBV3-1 and TRBJ2-2; D remains ambiguous. Between the trimmed V and J ends, which lost 7 bases and 7 bases, there was a span of 7 bases. The CDR3 is 11 residues long. The germline CDR1 and CDR2 sequences are LGHDT and YNNKEL (reference sequence). The CDR3 DNA reads TGTGCCAGCAAGAGTAGCGGGGAGCTGTTTTTT. Amino acids: CASKSSGELFF. The whole variable domain, filled in from reference TRBV3-1 and TRBJ2-2, reads DTAVSQTPKYLVTQMGNDKSIKCEQNLGHDTMYWYKQDSKKFLKIMFSYNNKELIINETVPNRFSPKSPDKAHLNLHINSLELGDSAVYFCASKSSGELFFGEGSRLTVL.

The chain has TRBV5-1 and TRBJ2-1, with 8 bases matching TRBD2. The V gene's germline CDR1 is SGHRS and CDR2 YFSETQ. CDR3 size: 15 residues. With V trimmed by 1 base and J by 4 bases, 4 bases remained unmatched. CDR3 DNA sequence: TGCGCCAGCAGCTTGATGAGCGGGGGTTACAATGAGCAGTTCTTC. This sequence encodes CASSLMSGGYNEQFF.

Concerning this clonotype: This may be a read error: a much more frequent sequence differs by one nucleotide. The gene calls are TRBV5-1 and TRBJ2-5, with 15 bases lining up with TRBD2. CDR3 length: 18 amino acids. The J segment lost 4 bases and the V segment lost 5 bases, leaving 12 bases of the junction unmatched. From germline, CDR1 is SGHRS and CDR2 YFSETQ. The CDR3 DNA reads as TGCGCCAGCAGTGCAGGACTAGCGGGAGGGAAGTACCTAGAGACCCAGTACTTC. Amino acid sequence: CASSAGLAGGKYLETQYF. Combining the CDR3 with reference TRBV5-1 and TRBJ2-5 gives the whole variable domain KAGVTQTPRYLIKTRGQQVTLSCSPISGHRSVSWYQQTPGQGLQFLFEYFSETQRNKGNFPGRFSGRQFSNSRSEMNVSTLELGDSALYLCASSAGLAGGKYLETQYFGPGTRLLVL.